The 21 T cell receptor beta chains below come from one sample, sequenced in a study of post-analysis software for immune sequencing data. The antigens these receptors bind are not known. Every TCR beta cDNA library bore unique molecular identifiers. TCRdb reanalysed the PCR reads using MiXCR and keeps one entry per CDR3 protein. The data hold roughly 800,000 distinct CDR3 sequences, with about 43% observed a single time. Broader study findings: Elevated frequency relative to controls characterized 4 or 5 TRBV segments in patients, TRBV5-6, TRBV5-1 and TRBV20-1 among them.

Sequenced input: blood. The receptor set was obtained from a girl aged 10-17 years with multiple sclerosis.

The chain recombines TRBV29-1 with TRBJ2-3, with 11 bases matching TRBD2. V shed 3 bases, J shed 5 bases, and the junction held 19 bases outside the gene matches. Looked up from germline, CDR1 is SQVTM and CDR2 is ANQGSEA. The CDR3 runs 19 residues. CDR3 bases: TGCAGCGTTGATGTCTGGGAGGGACTAGCGGAGAAGAGGGGAGATACGCAGTATTTT. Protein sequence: CSVDVWEGLAEKRGDTQYF.

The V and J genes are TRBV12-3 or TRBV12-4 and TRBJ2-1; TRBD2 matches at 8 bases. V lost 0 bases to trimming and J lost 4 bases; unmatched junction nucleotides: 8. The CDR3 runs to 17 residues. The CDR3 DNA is TGTGCCAGCAGTTTAGCGTCATCACTAGCGGTGTACAATGAGCAGTTCTTC. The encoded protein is CASSLASSLAVYNEQFF.

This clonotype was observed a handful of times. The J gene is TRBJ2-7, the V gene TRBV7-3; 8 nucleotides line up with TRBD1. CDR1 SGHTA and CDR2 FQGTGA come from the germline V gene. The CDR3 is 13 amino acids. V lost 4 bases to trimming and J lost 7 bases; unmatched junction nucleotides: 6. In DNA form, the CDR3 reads TGTGCCAGCAGCTACGACAGGGGTTGGGAGCAGTACTTC. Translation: CASSYDRGWEQYF.

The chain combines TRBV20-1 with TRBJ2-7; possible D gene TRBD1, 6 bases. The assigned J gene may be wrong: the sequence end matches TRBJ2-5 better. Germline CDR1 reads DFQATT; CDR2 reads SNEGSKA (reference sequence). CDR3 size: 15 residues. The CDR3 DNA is TGCAGTGCTAGAGTCCCCCGACAGGTCGGAGAGACCCAGTACTTC. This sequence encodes CSARVPRQVGETQYF.

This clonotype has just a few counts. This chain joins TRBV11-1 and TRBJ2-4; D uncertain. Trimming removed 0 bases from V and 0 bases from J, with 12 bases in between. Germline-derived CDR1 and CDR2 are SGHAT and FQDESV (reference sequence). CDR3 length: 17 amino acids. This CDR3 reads CASSLAEQSIAKNIQYF. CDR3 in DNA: TGTGCCAGCAGCTTAGCGGAACAGTCAATAGCCAAAAACATTCAGTACTTC.

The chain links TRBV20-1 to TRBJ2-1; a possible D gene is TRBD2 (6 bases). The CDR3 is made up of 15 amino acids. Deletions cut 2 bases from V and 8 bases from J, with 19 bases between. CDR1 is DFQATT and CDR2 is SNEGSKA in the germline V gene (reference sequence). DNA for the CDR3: TGCAGTGCTAGAATCCGGGAGCATCCCTTTGATGAGCAGTTCTTC. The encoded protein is CSARIREHPFDEQFF.

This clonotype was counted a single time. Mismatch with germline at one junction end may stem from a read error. The CDR3 region is CACSFRDLPKPYEQYF. In DNA, the CDR3 is TGTGCCTGCAGTTTCAGGGACCTCCCAAAACCTTACGAGCAGTACTTC. The gene calls are TRBV6-6 and TRBJ2-7; D may be TRBD1 or TRBD2 (5 bases each). Germline values: CDR1 MNHNY, CDR2 SVGAGI (reference sequence). The length of the CDR3 is 16 residues.

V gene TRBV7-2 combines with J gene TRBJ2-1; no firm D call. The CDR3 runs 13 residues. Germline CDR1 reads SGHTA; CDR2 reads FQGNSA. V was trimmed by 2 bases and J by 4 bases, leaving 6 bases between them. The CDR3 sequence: CASSLTYYNEQFF. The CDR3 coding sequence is TGTGCCAGCAGCTTAACATATTACAATGAGCAGTTCTTC.

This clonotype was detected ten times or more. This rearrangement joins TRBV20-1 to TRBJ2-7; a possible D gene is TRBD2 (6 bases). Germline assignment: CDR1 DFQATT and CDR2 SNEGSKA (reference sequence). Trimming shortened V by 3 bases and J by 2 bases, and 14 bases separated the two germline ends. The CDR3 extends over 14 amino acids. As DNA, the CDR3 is TGCAGTGCTAGGCGGGACGGACTACCCTACGAGCAGTACTTC. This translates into CSARRDGLPYEQYF.

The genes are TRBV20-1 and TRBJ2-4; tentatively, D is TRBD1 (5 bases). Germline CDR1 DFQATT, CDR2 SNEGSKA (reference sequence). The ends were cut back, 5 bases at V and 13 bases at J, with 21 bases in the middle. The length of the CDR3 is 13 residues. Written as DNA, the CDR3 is TGCAGTGCTCCCCAAGACAGAACCCACGGGCAGTACTTC. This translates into CSAPQDRTHGQYF.

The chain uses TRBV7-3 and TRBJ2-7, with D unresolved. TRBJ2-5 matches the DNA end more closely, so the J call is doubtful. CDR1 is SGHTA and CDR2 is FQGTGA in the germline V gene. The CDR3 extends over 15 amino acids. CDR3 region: CASSLGISSQETQYF. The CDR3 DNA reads TGTGCCAGCAGCTTAGGGATCTCGTCCCAAGAGACCCAGTACTTC.

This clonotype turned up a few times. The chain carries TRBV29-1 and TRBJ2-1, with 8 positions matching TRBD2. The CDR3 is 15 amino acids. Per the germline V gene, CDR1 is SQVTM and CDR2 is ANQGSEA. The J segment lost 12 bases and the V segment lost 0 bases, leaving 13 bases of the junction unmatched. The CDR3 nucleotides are TGCAGCGTTGAAGATCCGTGGCGGGAGGCCCTTGGGCAGTTCTTC. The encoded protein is CSVEDPWREALGQFF.

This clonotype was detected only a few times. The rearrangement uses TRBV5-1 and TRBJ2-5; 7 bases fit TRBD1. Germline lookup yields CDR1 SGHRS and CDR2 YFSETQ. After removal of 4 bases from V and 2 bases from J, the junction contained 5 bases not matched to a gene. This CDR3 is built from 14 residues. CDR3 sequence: CASSRGTEQETQYF. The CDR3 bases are TGCGCCAGCAGCAGGGGGACAGAACAAGAGACCCAGTACTTC. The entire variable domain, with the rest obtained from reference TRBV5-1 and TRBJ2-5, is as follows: KAGVTQTPRYLIKTRGQQVTLSCSPISGHRSVSWYQQTPGQGLQFLFEYFSETQRNKGNFPGRFSGRQFSNSRSEMNVSTLELGDSALYLCASSRGTEQETQYFGPGTRLLVL.

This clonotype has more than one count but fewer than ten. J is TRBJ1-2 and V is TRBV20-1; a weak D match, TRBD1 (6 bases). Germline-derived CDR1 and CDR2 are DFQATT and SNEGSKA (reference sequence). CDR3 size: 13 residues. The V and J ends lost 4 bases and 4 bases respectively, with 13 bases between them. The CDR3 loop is CSATQGYGYGYTF. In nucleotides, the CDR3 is TGCAGTGCTACGCAGGGGTACGGCTATGGCTACACCTTC.

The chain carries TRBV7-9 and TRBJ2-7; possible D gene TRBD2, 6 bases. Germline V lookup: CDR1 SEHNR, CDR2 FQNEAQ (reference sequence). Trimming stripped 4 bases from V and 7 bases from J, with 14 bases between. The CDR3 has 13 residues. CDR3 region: CASSSHRDSEQYF. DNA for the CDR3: TGTGCCAGCAGCTCTCACCGGGACTCGGAGCAGTACTTC. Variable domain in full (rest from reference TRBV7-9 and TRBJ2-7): DTGVSQNPRHKITKRGQNVTFRCDPISEHNRLYWYRQTLGQGPEFLTYFQNEAQLEKSRLLSDRFSAERPKGSFSTLEIQRTEQGDSAMYLCASSSHRDSEQYFGPGTRLTVT.

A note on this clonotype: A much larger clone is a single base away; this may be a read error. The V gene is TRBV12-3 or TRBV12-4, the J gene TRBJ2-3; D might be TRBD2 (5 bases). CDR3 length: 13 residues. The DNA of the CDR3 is TGTGCCGGCAGGCGGGTGGGCACAGATACGCAGTATTTT. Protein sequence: CAGRRVGTDTQYF.

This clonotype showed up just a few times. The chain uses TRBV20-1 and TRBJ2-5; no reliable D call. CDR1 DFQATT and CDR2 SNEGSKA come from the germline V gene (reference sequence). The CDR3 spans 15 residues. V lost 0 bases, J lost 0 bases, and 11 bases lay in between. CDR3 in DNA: TGCAGTGCTAGAGAAATCCTCAGGTACCAAGAGACCCAGTACTTC. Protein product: CSAREILRYQETQYF.

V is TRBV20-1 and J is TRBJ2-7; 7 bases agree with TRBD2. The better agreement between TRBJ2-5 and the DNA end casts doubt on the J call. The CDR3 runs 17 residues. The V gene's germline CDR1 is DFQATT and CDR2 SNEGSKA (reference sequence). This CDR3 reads CSARDRAGVSAGETQYF. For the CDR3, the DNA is TGCAGTGCTAGAGATCGGGCGGGAGTTTCTGCGGGGGAGACCCAGTACTTC.

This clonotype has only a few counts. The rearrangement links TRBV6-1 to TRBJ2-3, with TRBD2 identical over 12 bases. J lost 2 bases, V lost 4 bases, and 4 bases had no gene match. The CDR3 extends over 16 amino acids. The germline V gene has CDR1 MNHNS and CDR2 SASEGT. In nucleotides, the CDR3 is TGTGCCAGCAGTGCGCCTAGCGGGAGGGCCACAGATACGCAGTATTTT. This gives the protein CASSAPSGRATDTQYF.

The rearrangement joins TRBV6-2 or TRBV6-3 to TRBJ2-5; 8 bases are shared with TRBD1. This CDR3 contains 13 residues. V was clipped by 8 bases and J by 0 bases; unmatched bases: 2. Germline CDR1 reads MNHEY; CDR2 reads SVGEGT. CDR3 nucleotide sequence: TGTGCCAGCGGACAGGGCAACCAAGAGACCCAGTACTTC. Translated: CASGQGNQETQYF.

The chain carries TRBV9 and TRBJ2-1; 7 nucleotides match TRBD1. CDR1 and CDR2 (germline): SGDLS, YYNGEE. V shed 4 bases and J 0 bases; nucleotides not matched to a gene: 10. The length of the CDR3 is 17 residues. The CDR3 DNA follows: TGTGCCAGCAGCCCCCGACAGGGCACAAGCTCCTACAATGAGCAGTTCTTC. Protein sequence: CASSPRQGTSSYNEQFF.